These 12 T cell receptor beta chains were sequenced from one sample in a study of blood T cell repertoires in COVID-19. Only in-frame clones appear in the TCRdb table, and some are missing; sequencing was by immunoSEQ multiplex PCR. The repertoire has about 250,000 clones, over 90% of them found once; the top ten carry over 0.65%. The sequencing input was peripheral blood. The source is a man aged 25 to 45 with COVID-19, enrolled during active disease.

The CDR3 loop reads CASSFGTERYSPLHF. The CDR3 region has the DNA TGCGCCAGCAGCTTCGGGACTGAGCGCTATTCACCCCTCCACTTT. The chain recombines TRBV5-1 with TRBJ1-6, with D perhaps matching TRBD1 (5 bases). Trimming removed 2 bases from V and 8 bases from J, with 14 bases in between. The CDR3 totals 15 residues. In germline, CDR1 is SGHRS, CDR2 YFSETQ.

The genes are TRBV6-5 and TRBJ1-3, with D possibly TRBD1 on 6 matching bases. V shed 8 bases and J shed 4 bases, with 12 bases lying between them. Germline V lookup: CDR1 MNHEY, CDR2 SVGAGI. The length of the CDR3 is 13 residues. The CDR3 bases are TGTGCCAGCTCCCAGGGGATCGGAAACACCATATATTTT. Translation gives CASSQGIGNTIYF.

This chain joins TRBV5-4 and TRBJ2-5, with 14 bases aligning to TRBD2. In germline, CDR1 is SGHNT, CDR2 YYREEE (reference sequence). This CDR3 region has 16 residues. The V gene end was trimmed by 1 base and the J gene end by 5 bases; junction bases not matched to a gene: 4. CDR3 sequence (DNA): TGTGCCAGCAGCTTGAGTCGGACTAGCGGGGGGGAGACCCAGTACTTC. Protein product: CASSLSRTSGGETQYF.

This chain uses TRBV5-1 with TRBJ2-5; the D is unclear. V lost 1 base and J lost 1, with 11 bases in between. This CDR3 has 15 amino acids. Per the germline V gene, CDR1 is SGHRS and CDR2 is YFSETQ. The CDR3 is CASSLSRRLQETQYF. The CDR3 DNA reads TGCGCCAGCAGCTTGTCGCGGCGCCTCCAAGAGACCCAGTACTTC.

The chain carries TRBV11-1 and TRBJ2-3, with TRBD1 matching 10 bases. The V segment lost 0 bases and the J segment 1 base; nucleotides outside the gene matches: 1. The germline CDR1 and CDR2 sequences are SGHAT and FQDESV (reference sequence). The CDR3 covers 16 residues. CDR3 sequence: CASSLAGTGGTDTQYF. CDR3 nucleotides: TGTGCCAGCAGCTTAGCAGGGACAGGGGGCACAGATACGCAGTATTTT.

The rearrangement joins TRBV2 to TRBJ1-2; 9 bases are shared with TRBD1. The CDR3 totals 14 residues. Germline V gene data show CDR1 as SNHLY and CDR2 as FYNNEI. After removal of 6 bases from V and 3 bases from J, the junction contained 5 bases not matched to a gene. CDR3 in DNA: TGTGCCAGCAGGTCGACAGGGGGACACTATGGCTACACCTTC. This codes for CASRSTGGHYGYTF.

The chain combines TRBV23-1 with TRBJ1-2; TRBD1 matches at 7 bases. TRBV23-1 is classed as an ORF, of uncertain function. After removal of 0 bases from V and 2 bases from J, the junction contained 6 bases not matched to a gene. There are 16 residues in the CDR3. The CDR3 loop is CASSQSADRINYGYTF. The CDR3 DNA reads as TGCGCCAGCAGTCAATCGGCGGACAGGATAAACTATGGCTACACCTTC.

The CDR3 loop reads CASSQRAEKLFF. The CDR3 DNA sequence: TGTGCCAGCAGCCAAAGAGCAGAAAAACTGTTTTTT. The chain couples TRBV3-1 (or the pseudogene TRBV3-2) to TRBJ1-4; D gene uncertain. CDR3 length: 12 residues. Deletions cut 2 bases from V and 8 bases from J, with 6 bases between. CDR1 is LGHDT, CDR2 YNNKEL, per germline (reference sequence).

The chain joins TRBV21-1 to TRBJ2-7; the table names TRBD1, a call not compared with the DNA. TRBV21-1 constitutes a pseudogene. CDR3 length: 16 residues. The CDR3 protein is CASSKARGTGAYEQYF. CDR3 nucleotides: TGTGCCAGCAGCAAAGCGCGGGGGACAGGGGCCTACGAGCAGTACTTC.

The V call is TRBV2, the J call TRBJ1-2; D is uncertain. CDR3 length: 13 residues. From germline, CDR1 is SNHLY and CDR2 FYNNEI. V dropped 6 bases and J dropped 2 bases, with 10 bases sitting between them. The CDR3: CASSADMNYGYTF. The CDR3 DNA follows: TGTGCCAGCAGCGCCGACATGAACTATGGCTACACCTTC.

This clone came up once. The rearrangement joins TRBV19 to TRBJ1-2; D unclear. Looked up from germline, CDR1 is LNHDA and CDR2 is SQIVND (reference sequence). V shed 4 bases and J shed 3 bases, with 12 bases lying between them. The CDR3 spans 14 residues. As DNA, the CDR3 is TGTGCCAGTAGTAACCGACCGGGAGACTATGGCTACACCTTC. Translation: CASSNRPGDYGYTF.

The rearrangement joins TRBV19 to TRBJ1-1; D gene unclear. The CDR3 is 13 residues long. Trimming took 5 bases from V and 1 from J, leaving 8 bases between them. Germline V gene sequence: CDR1 LNHDA, CDR2 SQIVND (reference sequence). CDR3 loop: CASSLNRNTEAFF. The CDR3 DNA is TGTGCCAGTAGTCTCAACAGGAACACTGAAGCTTTCTTT.